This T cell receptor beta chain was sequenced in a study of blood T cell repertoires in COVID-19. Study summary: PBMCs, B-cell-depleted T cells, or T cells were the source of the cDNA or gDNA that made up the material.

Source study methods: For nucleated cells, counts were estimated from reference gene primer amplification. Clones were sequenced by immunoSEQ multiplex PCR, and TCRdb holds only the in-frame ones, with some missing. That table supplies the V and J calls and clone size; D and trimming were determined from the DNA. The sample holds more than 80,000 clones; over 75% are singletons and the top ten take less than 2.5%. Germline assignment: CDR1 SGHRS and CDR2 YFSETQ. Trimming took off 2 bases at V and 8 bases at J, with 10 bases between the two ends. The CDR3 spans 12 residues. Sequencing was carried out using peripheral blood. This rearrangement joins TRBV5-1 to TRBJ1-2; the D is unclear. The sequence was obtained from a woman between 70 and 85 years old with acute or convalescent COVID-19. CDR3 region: CASSLEQEGYTF. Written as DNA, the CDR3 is TGCGCCAGCAGCTTAGAGCAAGAGGGCTACACCTTC.